The clone carrying this T cell receptor (beta chain) has ten or more counts. Its specificity is not known. This entry is derived from a study of T-cell reconstitution after alpha-beta-depleted transplantation in children. General study points: Most T-cell counts and diversity one year after the transplant came from T cells that were newly produced. Expanded graft clones numbering several hundred reportedly gave rise to alpha-beta T cells about two months after transplant. Elevated TCRbeta diversity at day 60 was traced, in some patients, to surviving recipient T cells and thymic progenitors.

It was with unique molecular identifiers that the TCRbeta library was prepared. TCRdb re-called the PCR reads through MiXCR, storing one row per CDR3 protein. The sample lists over 150,000 distinct CDR3 sequences, roughly 10% occurring once. This CDR3 has 15 residues. Trimming removed 6 bases from V and 5 bases from J; junction bases left unmatched: 12. Sequenced here: PBMCs, sampled before TCRalphabeta/CD19-depleted stem cell transplant. The chain employs TRBV12-3 or TRBV12-4 and TRBJ1-1; 7 bases fit TRBD1. The TCR was taken from a boy aged 2 to 10 with acute myeloid leukemia, due to receive a stem cell transplant. CDR3 loop: CASSKPRQGPTEAFF. The CDR3 DNA sequence: TGTGCCAGCAGCAAACCCCGACAGGGCCCAACTGAAGCTTTCTTT.